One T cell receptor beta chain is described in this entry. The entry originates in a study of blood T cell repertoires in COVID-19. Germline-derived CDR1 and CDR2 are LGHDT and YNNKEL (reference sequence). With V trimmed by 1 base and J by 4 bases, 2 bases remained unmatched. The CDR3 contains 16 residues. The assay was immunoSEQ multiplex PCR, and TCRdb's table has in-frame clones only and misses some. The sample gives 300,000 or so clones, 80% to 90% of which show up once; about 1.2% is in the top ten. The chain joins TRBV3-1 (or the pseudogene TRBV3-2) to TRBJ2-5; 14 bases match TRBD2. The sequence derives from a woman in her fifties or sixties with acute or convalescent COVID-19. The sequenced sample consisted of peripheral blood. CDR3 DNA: TGTGCCAGCAGCCAAGGACTAGCGGGGGGGCCAGAGACCCAGTACTTC. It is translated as CASSQGLAGGPETQYF.